One and the same sample provided the 25 T cell receptor beta chains below, sequenced in a study of blood T cell repertoires in COVID-19. Generated by immunoSEQ multiplex PCR, the TCRdb table keeps only in-frame clones and is missing some. The table shows around 53,000 clones, with 87% occurring only once. The specimen sequenced was peripheral blood. The receptors come from a woman in her fifties or sixties with COVID-19, enrolled during active disease.

CDR3 coding DNA: TGCGCCAGCAGCCTGAACCGGGACACCTTAGCCTACGAGCAGTACTTC. Protein product: CASSLNRDTLAYEQYF. V gene TRBV5-1 combines with J gene TRBJ2-7; D may be TRBD1 (6 bases). This CDR3 has 16 residues. Trimming cost V 4 bases and J 2 bases, with 19 bases left between them. CDR1 and CDR2 (germline): SGHRS, YFSETQ.

This clone appeared a single time. The chain is built from TRBV6-5 and TRBJ2-2; the D gene is possibly TRBD2 (6 bases). Germline V gene lookup returns CDR1 MNHEY and CDR2 SVGAGI. Between the trimmed V and J ends, which lost 5 bases and 4 bases, there was a span of 14 bases. The CDR3 sequence is 15 residues long. The CDR3 coding sequence is TGTGCCAGCAGTAGGGTTCTGGAGGGCACCGGGGAGCTGTTTTTT. This translates into CASSRVLEGTGELFF.

This chain joins TRBV28 and TRBJ2-7; 9 bases align to TRBD2. In germline, CDR1 is MDHEN, CDR2 SYDVKM. With 3 bases clipped from V and 0 bases from J, the junction kept 6 bases outside the gene matches. This CDR3 has 16 residues. CDR3: CASSFHLAGLSYEQYF. The CDR3 DNA reads TGTGCCAGCAGTTTTCATCTAGCGGGGCTCTCCTACGAGCAGTACTTC. Full variable domain (remainder filled in from reference TRBV28 and TRBJ2-7): DVKVTQSSRYLVKRTGEKVFLECVQDMDHENMFWYRQDPGLGLRLIYFSYDVKMKEKGDIPEGYSVSREKKERFSLILESASTNQTSMYLCASSFHLAGLSYEQYFGPGTRLTVT.

The CDR3 DNA reads TGTGCCAGCAGCGGGACTAGCGGGAGTGGAGGGATATACGAGCAGTACTTC. It is translated as CASSGTSGSGGIYEQYF. V usage is TRBV9 and J usage is TRBJ2-7; TRBD2 aligns across 13 bases. Germline V gene sequence: CDR1 SGDLS, CDR2 YYNGEE. The CDR3 runs to 17 residues. J was trimmed by 4 bases and V by 3 bases; bases with no gene match: 10.

The chain has TRBV30 and TRBJ1-6; no definite D call. The CDR3 is 15 amino acids. V lost 3 bases and J lost 3, with 12 bases in between. CDR1 and CDR2 from the germline V gene are GTSNPN and SVGIG (reference sequence). CDR3 protein: CAWRFSNFYNSPLHF. CDR3 coding DNA: TGTGCCTGGAGGTTCAGTAATTTCTATAATTCACCCCTCCACTTT.

This chain joins TRBV29-1 and TRBJ2-4; D may be TRBD1 (5 bases). This CDR3 spans 14 amino acids. V was shortened by 0 bases and J by 5 bases, with 11 bases between the two germline ends. Germline-derived CDR1 and CDR2 are SQVTM and ANQGSEA. The CDR3 nucleotides are TGCAGCGTTGAAGATGAAAGGGGTGAAAACATTCAGTACTTC. As protein: CSVEDERGENIQYF.

The chain joins TRBV5-1 to TRBJ1-1; D is unclear. The CDR3 consists of 11 residues. V was trimmed by 4 bases and J by 2 bases, leaving 3 bases between them. The V gene's germline CDR1 is SGHRS and CDR2 YFSETQ. CDR3 sequence reads: CASSLNTEAFF. CDR3 DNA sequence: TGCGCCAGCAGCCTAAACACTGAAGCTTTCTTT.

This clone was recorded only once. In nucleotides, the CDR3 is TGTGCCAGCAGCTTAAGGAGCTCCGTCGGACGGACAGCCCCCGGCACCCTCCACTTT. Translated, it gives CASSLRSSVGRTAPGTLHF. The chain couples TRBV7-8 to TRBJ1-6; the D gene is possibly TRBD1 (6 bases). The CDR3 spans 19 residues. V was clipped by 2 bases and J by 14 bases, with 31 bases between them. Germline V gene lookup returns CDR1 SGHVS and CDR2 FQNEAQ.

V usage is TRBV11-3 and J usage is TRBJ2-1, with D maybe TRBD2 (6 bases). V lost 5 bases and J 10 bases, leaving 9 bases between the germline ends. The length of the CDR3 is 11 residues. Germline CDR1 is SGHNT and CDR2 is YENEEA. The CDR3 is CASSTAGEQFF. CDR3 nucleotides: TGTGCCAGCAGCACCGCGGGGGAGCAGTTCTTC.

The CDR3 DNA follows: TGTGCCAGCAGTCCCGGACAGGGGCATTCGGCTGGCTACACCTTC. Amino acid sequence: CASSPGQGHSAGYTF. The chain combines TRBV6-4 with TRBJ1-2, with 9 bases lining up with TRBD1. J was trimmed by 7 bases and V by 5 bases; bases with no gene match: 11. The CDR3 totals 15 residues. Per the germline V gene, CDR1 is MRHNA and CDR2 is SNTAGT.

The chain's CDR3 is CASSGGRFTDTQYF. In DNA, the CDR3 is TGTGCCAGCAGCGGCGGGAGGTTCACAGATACGCAGTATTTT. The gene calls are TRBV9 and TRBJ2-3, with 8 bases identical to TRBD2. The V and J ends lost 3 bases and 2 bases, in that order; junction bases with no gene match: 2. Per the germline V gene, CDR1 is SGDLS and CDR2 is YYNGEE. The CDR3 is made up of 14 amino acids.

The rearrangement joins TRBV27 to TRBJ2-7, with 9 bases that match TRBD2. The germline gives CDR1 MNHEY, CDR2 SMNVEV (reference sequence). CDR3 length: 15 residues. V was clipped by 10 bases and J by 0 bases; unmatched bases: 10. CDR3 bases: TGTGCCACCGCCATAGCGGGAGCGGCCTCCTACGAGCAGTACTTC. Protein: CATAIAGAASYEQYF.

The rearrangement joins TRBV7-8 to TRBJ2-3, with 7 bases aligning to TRBD2. CDR3 length: 14 residues. Unmatched junction bases numbered 5, after V lost 3 bases and J lost 5 bases. Per the germline V gene, CDR1 is SGHVS and CDR2 is FQNEAQ. The CDR3 DNA reads TGTGCCAGCAGCTTGAAAAGCGGGAAAGATACGCAGTATTTT. This translates into CASSLKSGKDTQYF.

CDR3 protein: CASSLGLGAGSDTQYF. The CDR3 DNA follows: TGTGCCAGCAGCTTAGGCCTGGGAGCTGGCTCAGATACGCAGTATTTT. The rearrangement uses TRBV7-9 and TRBJ2-3; a possible D gene is TRBD2 (5 bases). This CDR3 region has 16 residues. Trimming took off 1 base at V and 4 bases at J, with 15 bases between the two ends. CDR1 and CDR2 from the germline V gene are SEHNR and FQNEAQ (reference sequence).

The chain is built from TRBV28 and TRBJ1-6; tentatively, D is TRBD1 (6 bases). This CDR3 contains 15 residues. The V gene lost 6 bases and the J gene lost 9 bases, with 18 bases spanning the gap. Per the germline V gene, CDR1 is MDHEN and CDR2 is SYDVKM. The CDR3 here is CASRLQGPLFSPLHF. CDR3 bases: TGTGCCAGCAGGTTACAGGGCCCCCTTTTTTCACCCCTCCACTTT. Complete variable domain (other parts from reference TRBV28 and TRBJ1-6): DVKVTQSSRYLVKRTGEKVFLECVQDMDHENMFWYRQDPGLGLRLIYFSYDVKMKEKGDIPEGYSVSREKKERFSLILESASTNQTSMYLCASRLQGPLFSPLHFGNGTRLTVT.

The V call is TRBV14, the J call TRBJ1-2; the match to TRBD1 covers 8 bases. CDR1 is SGHDN, CDR2 FVKESK, per germline. There are 14 residues in the CDR3. J was trimmed by 6 bases and V by 11 bases; bases with no gene match: 14. In nucleotides, the CDR3 is TGTGCCTGCTGCCACGACAGGGGTTCCGATGGCTACACCTTC. Its protein product is CACCHDRGSDGYTF.

The rearrangement links TRBV20-1 to TRBJ2-7; possible D gene TRBD2, 6 bases. Germline-derived CDR1 and CDR2 are DFQATT and SNEGSKA (reference sequence). This CDR3 has 11 residues. Trimming took 4 bases from V and 6 from J, leaving 10 bases between them. DNA for the CDR3: TGCAGTGCTAAACTAGCTGCCGAGCAGTACTTC. Protein sequence: CSAKLAAEQYF.

The chain couples TRBV7-9 to TRBJ2-2; D may be TRBD2 (6 bases). Germline loops: CDR1 SEHNR, CDR2 FQNEAQ (reference sequence). The CDR3 contains 12 residues. CDR3 nucleotides: TGTTACTCCCGGGACTCCCACGGGGAGCTGTTTTTT. Translated, it gives CYSRDSHGELFF.

The table lists this clone with a count of one. The V gene is TRBV11-2, the J gene TRBJ2-3; D is unclear. The CDR3 runs 12 residues. Per the germline V gene, CDR1 is SGHAT and CDR2 is FQNNGV. Trimming took 5 bases from V and 2 from J, leaving 5 bases between them. The CDR3 protein is CASSASTDTQYF. The CDR3 DNA sequence: TGTGCCAGCAGCGCGTCCACAGATACGCAGTATTTT.

The chain uses TRBV2 and TRBJ2-3, with TRBD2 as a possible D gene (5 bases). This CDR3 region has 10 residues. Germline lookup yields CDR1 SNHLY and CDR2 FYNNEI. Trimming stripped 4 bases from V and 14 bases from J, with 10 bases between. DNA for the CDR3: TGTGCCAGCAGTGTGGACTCCCGGTATTTT. It codes for CASSVDSRYF.

The chain is built from TRBV10-1 and TRBJ1-1; a possible D gene is TRBD1 (6 bases). The germline gives CDR1 WNHNN, CDR2 SYGVQD (reference sequence). This CDR3 comprises 13 residues. V gave up 6 bases and J gave up 4 bases, with 12 bases separating them. The CDR3 sequence is CASSRDTFTEAFF. The CDR3 coding sequence is TGCGCCAGCAGCCGGGACACCTTCACTGAAGCTTTCTTT.

The V gene is TRBV28, the J gene TRBJ1-5, with 7 nucleotides matching TRBD1. Germline loops: CDR1 MDHEN, CDR2 SYDVKM. The CDR3 consists of 14 residues. The V segment lost 2 bases and the J segment 9 bases; nucleotides outside the gene matches: 7. The CDR3 spells CASSLIDRARPQHF. CDR3 nucleotide sequence: TGTGCCAGCAGTTTAATCGACAGGGCACGGCCCCAGCATTTT.

The chain joins TRBV24-1 to TRBJ1-6; no clear D. This CDR3 is 14 amino acids long. V dropped 5 bases and J dropped 0 bases, with 4 bases sitting between them. Per germline, CDR1 KGHDR and CDR2 SFDVKD. CDR3 region: CATSGGSYNSPLHF. As DNA, the CDR3 is TGTGCCACCAGTGGAGGCTCCTATAATTCACCCCTCCACTTT.

This clone came up a few times. The chain employs TRBV10-1 and TRBJ2-1; D unclear. Trimming shortened V by 2 bases and J by 3 bases, and 5 bases separated the two germline ends. This CDR3 contains 13 residues. Germline values: CDR1 WNHNN, CDR2 SYGVQD (reference sequence). This CDR3 reads CASSERSYNEQFF. DNA of the CDR3: TGCGCCAGCAGTGAGCGCAGCTACAATGAGCAGTTCTTC.

The rearrangement joins TRBV27 to TRBJ2-6; 10 bases line up with TRBD1. Germline V gene sequence: CDR1 MNHEY, CDR2 SMNVEV (reference sequence). The CDR3 runs to 15 residues. Unmatched junction bases numbered 1, after V lost 6 bases and J lost 2 bases. The CDR3, as DNA: TGTGCCAGCAGGACAGGGGGCGCTGGGGCCAACGTCCTGACTTTC. This encodes CASRTGGAGANVLTF.